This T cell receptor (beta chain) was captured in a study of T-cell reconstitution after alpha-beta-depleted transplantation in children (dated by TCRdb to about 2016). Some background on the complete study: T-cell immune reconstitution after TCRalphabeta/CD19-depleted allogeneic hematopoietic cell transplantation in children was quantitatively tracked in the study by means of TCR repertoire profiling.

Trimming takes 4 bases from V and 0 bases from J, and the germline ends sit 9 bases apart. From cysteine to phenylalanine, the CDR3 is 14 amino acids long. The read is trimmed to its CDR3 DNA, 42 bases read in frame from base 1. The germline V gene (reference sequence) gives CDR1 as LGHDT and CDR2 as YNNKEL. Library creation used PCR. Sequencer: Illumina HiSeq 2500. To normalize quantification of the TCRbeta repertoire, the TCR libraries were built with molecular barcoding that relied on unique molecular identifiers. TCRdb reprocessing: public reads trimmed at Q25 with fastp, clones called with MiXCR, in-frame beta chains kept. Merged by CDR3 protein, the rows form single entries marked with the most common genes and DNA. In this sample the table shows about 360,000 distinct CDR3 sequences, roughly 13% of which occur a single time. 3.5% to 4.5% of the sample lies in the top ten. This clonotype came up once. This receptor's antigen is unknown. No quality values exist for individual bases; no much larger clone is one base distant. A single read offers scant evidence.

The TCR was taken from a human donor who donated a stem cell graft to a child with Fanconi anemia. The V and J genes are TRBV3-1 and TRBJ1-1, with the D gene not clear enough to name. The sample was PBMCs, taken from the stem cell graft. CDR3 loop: CASSRGALNTEAFF. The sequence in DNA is TGTGCCAGCAGCCGGGGAGCACTGAACACTGAAGCTTTCTTT.